This passage covers 12 T cell receptor beta chains from one sample sequenced in a study of Ad26.COV2.S vaccination and SARS-CoV-2 variants. Method: immunoSEQ multiplex PCR; TCRdb's copy keeps in-frame clones and lacks some. The data show 300,000 to 350,000 clones, with about 85% seen just once and around 6.1% held by the top ten. This sample's treatment: approximately 18 received Ad26.COV2.S at low or high dose, single or two shots; five or six received placebo; per-sample allocation not given. Sampling occurred on day 63 after the first vaccine or placebo injection. Sequencing used peripheral blood, obtained in a trial of Ad26.COV2.S vaccine versus placebo. The receptors were gathered from a person aged 18-65 years who received the Ad26.COV2.S COVID-19 vaccine or a placebo.

This chain joins TRBV5-4 and TRBJ1-1; D gene uncertain. The V end was cut by 2 bases, the J end by 4 bases, with 12 bases between. CDR1 and CDR2 (germline): SGHNT, YYREEE (reference sequence). The CDR3 extends over 14 amino acids. CDR3 residues: CASSFIGEGTEAFF. The CDR3 coding sequence is TGTGCCAGCAGCTTTATCGGTGAGGGCACTGAAGCTTTCTTT.

The J gene is TRBJ1-1, the V gene TRBV30; 8 bases line up with TRBD1. The length of the CDR3 is 12 residues. Germline loops: CDR1 GTSNPN, CDR2 SVGIG (reference sequence). V was clipped by 0 bases and J by 10 bases; unmatched bases: 4. The CDR3 DNA follows: TGTGCCTGGAGTGTACAGGGGGGGGCAGCTTTCTTT. Translated, it gives CAWSVQGGAAFF. Combining the CDR3 with reference TRBV30 and TRBJ1-1 gives the whole variable domain SQTIHQWPATLVQPVGSPLSLECTVEGTSNPNLYWYRQAAGRGLQLLFYSVGIGQISSEVPQNLSASRPQDRQFILSSKKLLLSDSGFYLCAWSVQGGAAFFGQGTRLTVV.

The chain's CDR3 is CARSDRQGAFDGYTF. CDR3 sequence (DNA): TGTGCCCGATCAGATAGACAGGGGGCGTTTGATGGCTACACCTTC. The rearrangement links TRBV30 to TRBJ1-2; 10 bases line up with TRBD1. Per the germline V gene, CDR1 is GTSNPN and CDR2 is SVGIG (reference sequence). V dropped 8 bases and J dropped 6; count of bases not matched to a gene: 15. This CDR3 spans 15 amino acids.

The chain has TRBV7-2 and TRBJ2-1, with D tentatively TRBD1 or TRBD2 (5 bases each). This CDR3 is built from 14 residues. The germline CDR1 and CDR2 sequences are SGHTA and FQGNSA. V was cut by 5 bases and J by 9 bases, with 17 bases left in between. CDR3 region: CASSPGREFIEQFF. DNA of the CDR3: TGTGCCAGCAGCCCGGGACGGGAATTCATTGAGCAGTTCTTC. The complete variable domain, with remaining parts taken from reference TRBV7-2 and TRBJ2-1, reads GAGVSQSPSNKVTEKGKDVELRCDPISGHTALYWYRQSLGQGLEFLIYFQGNSAPDKSGLPSDRFSAERTGGSVSTLTIQRTQQEDSAVYLCASSPGREFIEQFFGPGTRLTVL.

The V gene is TRBV4-3, the J gene TRBJ2-1; D is unresolved. This CDR3 comprises 15 residues. Trimming pared 4 bases from V and 0 bases from J, leaving 10 bases between. Looked up from germline, CDR1 is LGHNA and CDR2 is YSLEER. CDR3 nucleotide sequence: TGCGCCAGCAGCCCCCACCGGGTCTCCTACAATGAGCAGTTCTTC. Protein: CASSPHRVSYNEQFF.

The rearrangement uses TRBV5-6 and TRBJ2-2; D is ambiguous. Trimming left V 1 base short and J 5 bases short, with 12 bases between. The CDR3 extends over 15 amino acids. Germline V lookup: CDR1 SGHDT, CDR2 YYEEEE. CDR3 protein: CASSLWAVITGELFF. The CDR3 bases are TGTGCCAGCAGCTTGTGGGCAGTTATTACCGGGGAGCTGTTTTTT.

V usage is TRBV6-5 and J usage is TRBJ1-2; 7 nucleotides line up with TRBD1. CDR1 MNHEY and CDR2 SVGAGI come from the germline V gene. The CDR3 runs to 14 residues. Unmatched junction bases numbered 11, after V lost 5 bases and J lost 8 bases. The CDR3 loop is CASSTPRQGWGYTF. As DNA, the CDR3 is TGTGCCAGCAGTACCCCCCGACAGGGTTGGGGCTACACCTTC.

As for this clone: The sample holds other DNA sequences that translate to the same CDR3. This rearrangement joins TRBV2 to TRBJ1-2; TRBD1 matches at 8 bases. CDR1 and CDR2 from the germline V gene are SNHLY and FYNNEI. Trimming removed 1 base from V and 5 bases from J; junction bases left unmatched: 0. CDR3 length equals 13 residues. CDR3 region: CASSEGQGYGYTF. CDR3 nucleotides: TGTGCCAGCAGTGAAGGACAGGGGTATGGCTACACCTTC.

J is TRBJ1-2 and V is TRBV3-1 (or the pseudogene TRBV3-2); the D gene is possibly TRBD1 (5 bases). V lost 1 base and J lost 8, with 11 bases in between. The CDR3 sequence is 13 residues long. The germline V gene has CDR1 LGHDT and CDR2 YNNKEL (reference sequence). CDR3 region: CASSQAREGGYTF. CDR3 coding DNA: TGTGCCAGCAGCCAAGCCAGGGAAGGAGGCTACACCTTC.

The chain joins TRBV10-3 to TRBJ2-3; TRBD2 agrees at 9 bases. The germline gives CDR1 ENHRY, CDR2 SYGVKD. The CDR3 covers 15 residues. Unmatched junction bases numbered 7, after V lost 2 bases and J lost 7 bases. The CDR3 region is CAISEAGGGANTQYF. The CDR3, as DNA: TGTGCCATCAGTGAGGCGGGAGGGGGGGCAAATACGCAGTATTTT.

The chain carries TRBV4-2 and TRBJ2-1, with 14 bases lining up with TRBD2. The CDR3 loop spans 17 amino acids. V trimming: 3 bases; J trimming: 4 bases; junction bases outside the gene matches: 5. CDR1 and CDR2 (germline): LGHNA, YNFKEQ. CDR3 region: CASSHHGLAGGYNEQFF. The CDR3 region has the DNA TGTGCCAGCAGCCATCACGGACTAGCGGGAGGTTACAATGAGCAGTTCTTC.

The chain uses TRBV4-1 and TRBJ1-1; no clear D. The CDR3 spans 13 residues. The germline CDR1 and CDR2 sequences are MGHRA and YSYEKL. V was pared by 5 bases and J by 4 bases, with 11 bases between. The CDR3 nucleotides read TGCGCCAGCAGCGCGTCGAGGGCCACTGAAGCTTTCTTT. It is translated as CASSASRATEAFF.